Listed here is a single T cell receptor (beta chain). Its target is unknown. The data originate from a study of T cell responses to AZD1222 COVID-19 vaccine. Study-level information: Pooling covered second doses at about 4 or about 12 weeks.

V lost 1 base, J lost 1 base, and 4 bases lay in between. The CDR3 extends over 14 amino acids. CDR1 and CDR2 (germline): SGHTA, FQGTGA. Profiled with immunoSEQ multiplex PCR; TCRdb holds only in-frame clones, not every one. This table holds 35,000 or so clones, about 88% found once. Study conclusions and caveats: Across spike, vaccine-associated CD4 TCRs were found, dominant at 160-218 and 743-854.

Sequences were derived from peripheral blood, sampled on day 0 of AZD1222 vaccination. The receptor was isolated from an adult in good health. V usage is TRBV7-3 and J usage is TRBJ2-2; D uncertain. CDR3 nucleotide sequence: TGTGCCAGCAGCTTAATCCTGAACACCGGGGAGCTGTTTTTT. This codes for CASSLILNTGELFF.